These T cell receptor beta chains were read from a single sample in a study of vaccination effects on CD4 cells after COVID-19. Data came from immunoSEQ multiplex PCR; TCRdb stores just in-frame clones and leaves some out. There are tens of thousands of clones in the sample; approximately 72% occur only once, and under 30% lies in the top ten. Their antigen targets remain unknown. This material consisted of CD4+ T cells from PBMCs cultured without peptide, taken before COVID-19 vaccination. Every receptor here comes from a human donor who had a prior SARS-CoV-2 infection. Both conserved end residues are part of each CDR3. D genes are given only for firm matches. Clone sizes are given selectively: once, few, many, or a class where the clone is expanded.

d_gene: NA
v_gene: TRBV11-3
j_gene: TRBJ2-1
len: 12
abundance: few
CDR3nt: TGTGCCAGCAGCTCCGATCGCAATGAGCAGTTCTTC
CDR3aa: CASSSDRNEQFF

d_gene: TRBD1
v_gene: TRBV7-2
j_gene: TRBJ2-1
len: 19
abundance: NA
CDR3nt: TGTGCCAGCAGCTTAGCCTTGGCTAGGACAGGGGGCGTTCGGGGTGAGCAGTTCTTC
CDR3aa: CASSLALARTGGVRGEQFF

d_gene: NA
v_gene: TRBV19
j_gene: TRBJ1-5
len: 13
abundance: NA
CDR3nt: TGTGCCAGTAGAAGGGGACTGGGGTTTCCCCAGCATTTT
CDR3aa: CASRRGLGFPQHF

d_gene: NA
v_gene: TRBV19
j_gene: TRBJ1-1
len: 15
abundance: NA
CDR3nt: TGTGCCAGTAGTATAGAGATCAATGCTCCGACTGAAGCTTTCTTT
CDR3aa: CASSIEINAPTEAFF

d_gene: NA
v_gene: TRBV2
j_gene: TRBJ2-7
len: 13
abundance: NA
CDR3nt: TGTGCCAGCGCTCTGGGGGCGCCCTACGAGCAGTACTTC
CDR3aa: CASALGAPYEQYF

d_gene: NA
v_gene: TRBV7-9
j_gene: TRBJ2-3
len: 12
abundance: NA
CDR3nt: TGTGCCAGCAGCTTAACCCGGAATACGCAGTATTTT
CDR3aa: CASSLTRNTQYF

d_gene: NA
v_gene: TRBV27
j_gene: TRBJ2-7
len: 13
abundance: NA
CDR3nt: TGTGCCAGCGCCCCCAACAGGGAAGGGGAGCAGTACTTC
CDR3aa: CASAPNREGEQYF

d_gene: NA
v_gene: TRBV30
j_gene: TRBJ1-1
len: 13
abundance: NA
CDR3nt: TGTGCCTGGAGCTTCAGGGGTGGAACTGAAGCTTTCTTT
CDR3aa: CAWSFRGGTEAFF

d_gene: TRBD2
v_gene: TRBV2
j_gene: TRBJ2-4
len: 18
abundance: NA
CDR3nt: TGTGCCAGCGCTCCGGGACTAGCGGGGGGGGAAGCCAAAAACATTCAGTACTTC
CDR3aa: CASAPGLAGGEAKNIQYF

d_gene: NA
v_gene: TRBV11-3
j_gene: TRBJ2-1
len: 15
abundance: NA
CDR3nt: TGTGCCAGCAGCCCGCTCGCCGTGGGGGGTACTGAGCAGTTCTTC
CDR3aa: CASSPLAVGGTEQFF

d_gene: NA
v_gene: TRBV19
j_gene: TRBJ1-2
len: 13
abundance: NA
CDR3nt: TGTGCCAGTAATAACAGGGCCCCGGATGGCTACACCTTC
CDR3aa: CASNNRAPDGYTF

d_gene: TRBD1
v_gene: TRBV5-1
j_gene: TRBJ1-2
len: 17
abundance: NA
CDR3nt: TGCGCCAGCAGCTCCGACCCTGACAGGGTCGGAACCTATGGCTACACCTTC
CDR3aa: CASSSDPDRVGTYGYTF

d_gene: NA
v_gene: TRBV6-5
j_gene: TRBJ2-1
len: 13
abundance: once
CDR3nt: TGTGCCAGCAGTCACGAAGGGGGCAATGAGCAGTTCTTC
CDR3aa: CASSHEGGNEQFF

d_gene: NA
v_gene: TRBV19
j_gene: TRBJ1-5
len: 15
abundance: NA
CDR3nt: TGTGCCAGTAGTATCCCTAGACAGGGCAATCAGCCCCAGCATTTT
CDR3aa: CASSIPRQGNQPQHF

d_gene: TRBD2
v_gene: TRBV3-1/TRBV3-2
j_gene: TRBJ2-3
len: 17
abundance: few
CDR3nt: TGTGCCAGCAGCCAAGATGTAGCTAGCGGGAGCACAGATACGCAGTATTTT
CDR3aa: CASSQDVASGSTDTQYF

d_gene: NA
v_gene: TRBV11-3
j_gene: TRBJ2-7
len: 13
abundance: NA
CDR3nt: TGTGCCAGCAGCTCCGTCGGGGGGCACGAGCAGTACTTC
CDR3aa: CASSSVGGHEQYF

d_gene: NA
v_gene: TRBV28
j_gene: TRBJ2-2
len: 18
abundance: once
CDR3nt: TGTGCCAGCAGTACACTATATTCGACAGAAGCGAACACCGGGGAGCTGTTTTTT
CDR3aa: CASSTLYSTEANTGELFF

d_gene: NA
v_gene: TRBV7-2
j_gene: TRBJ2-3
len: 14
abundance: NA
CDR3nt: TGTGCCAGCAGCTTAACTAGACTAACAGATACGCAGTATTTT
CDR3aa: CASSLTRLTDTQYF

d_gene: NA
v_gene: TRBV14
j_gene: TRBJ1-1
len: 13
abundance: few
CDR3nt: TGTGCCAGCAGCATCCGACAGAACACTGAAGCTTTCTTT
CDR3aa: CASSIRQNTEAFF

d_gene: NA
v_gene: TRBV7-2
j_gene: TRBJ1-6
len: 13
abundance: NA
CDR3nt: TGTGCCAGCAGCTTAGAGCAGGGCTCACCCCTCCACTTT
CDR3aa: CASSLEQGSPLHF

d_gene: TRBD1
v_gene: TRBV27
j_gene: TRBJ2-7
len: 15
abundance: NA
CDR3nt: TGTGCCAGTAGAAATTGGGACAGATACCCTGGCGAGCAGTACTTC
CDR3aa: CASRNWDRYPGEQYF

d_gene: NA
v_gene: TRBV2
j_gene: TRBJ2-1
len: 14
abundance: few
CDR3nt: TGTGCCACACAGCAGGGGTGGGGATACAATGAGCAGTTCTTC
CDR3aa: CATQQGWGYNEQFF

d_gene: TRBD1
v_gene: TRBV4-2
j_gene: TRBJ1-4
len: 14
abundance: NA
CDR3nt: TGTGCCAGCAGCCAAATCAGGGGGGTTGAAAAACTGTTTTTT
CDR3aa: CASSQIRGVEKLFF

d_gene: TRBD1
v_gene: TRBV19
j_gene: TRBJ2-2
len: 16
abundance: NA
CDR3nt: TGTGCCAGTAGTCGGGGGGACAGGGGGCTAAGCGGGGAGCTGTTTTTT
CDR3aa: CASSRGDRGLSGELFF

d_gene: NA
v_gene: TRBV9
j_gene: TRBJ1-1
len: 16
abundance: NA
CDR3nt: TGTGCCAGCAGCGGGTGGGATCGGCGTGGTGGCACTGAAGCTTTCTTT
CDR3aa: CASSGWDRRGGTEAFF

d_gene: NA
v_gene: TRBV9
j_gene: TRBJ1-2
len: 14
abundance: once
CDR3nt: TGTGCCAGCAGCGCAGATAGCCAGTACTATGGCTACACCTTC
CDR3aa: CASSADSQYYGYTF

d_gene: NA
v_gene: TRBV9
j_gene: TRBJ2-1
len: 15
abundance: NA
CDR3nt: TGTGCCAGCAGCGGGCCCCTCAGCTCCTACAATGAGCAGTTCTTC
CDR3aa: CASSGPLSSYNEQFF

d_gene: TRBD2
v_gene: TRBV7-9
j_gene: TRBJ2-4
len: 15
abundance: NA
CDR3nt: TGTGCCAGCAGCTCTAGCGGGGGAGCCAAAAACATTCAGTACTTC
CDR3aa: CASSSSGGAKNIQYF

d_gene: TRBD1
v_gene: TRBV7-8
j_gene: TRBJ1-5
len: 16
abundance: NA
CDR3nt: TGTGCCAGCAGCCAGCTAGACAGGGGCGTCAATCAGCCCCAGCATTTT
CDR3aa: CASSQLDRGVNQPQHF

d_gene: NA
v_gene: TRBV2
j_gene: TRBJ2-5
len: 13
abundance: NA
CDR3nt: TGTGCCAGCAGTTTTGAAGCGAGAGAGACCCAGTACTTC
CDR3aa: CASSFEARETQYF

d_gene: TRBD1
v_gene: TRBV24-1
j_gene: TRBJ2-2
len: 16
abundance: NA
CDR3nt: TGTGCCACCAGTGATTCGACAGGGGCGGCTACCGGGGAGCTGTTTTTT
CDR3aa: CATSDSTGAATGELFF

d_gene: NA
v_gene: TRBV5-1
j_gene: TRBJ2-1
len: 15
abundance: once
CDR3nt: TGCGCCAGCAGCTTGGATGGAGCTTCGTACAATGAGCAGTTCTTC
CDR3aa: CASSLDGASYNEQFF

d_gene: NA
v_gene: TRBV18
j_gene: TRBJ2-5
len: 14
abundance: NA
CDR3nt: TGTGCCAGCTCACCAGGTGGGGACCAAGAGACCCAGTACTTC
CDR3aa: CASSPGGDQETQYF

d_gene: TRBD1
v_gene: TRBV10-3
j_gene: TRBJ2-7
len: 14
abundance: NA
CDR3nt: TGTGCCATCAGGGGACAGGGGAGGAGGTACGAGCAGTACTTC
CDR3aa: CAIRGQGRRYEQYF

d_gene: TRBD2
v_gene: TRBV3-1/TRBV3-2
j_gene: TRBJ2-4
len: 16
abundance: NA
CDR3nt: TGTGCCAGCAGCCAAGAAGCGGGGGGGACCAAAAACATTCAGTACTTC
CDR3aa: CASSQEAGGTKNIQYF

d_gene: NA
v_gene: TRBV18
j_gene: TRBJ1-1
len: 15
abundance: NA
CDR3nt: TGTGCCAGCTCACCAGGATGGGGGAAGAACACTGAAGCTTTCTTT
CDR3aa: CASSPGWGKNTEAFF

d_gene: TRBD2
v_gene: TRBV11-3
j_gene: TRBJ2-3
len: 15
abundance: few
CDR3nt: TGTGCCAGCAGCCGCTTAGCGGGAGAGGCAGATACGCAGTATTTT
CDR3aa: CASSRLAGEADTQYF

d_gene: NA
v_gene: TRBV7-9
j_gene: TRBJ2-7
len: 13
abundance: NA
CDR3nt: TGTGCCAGCAGCTTAGCAGGAGGCTACGAGCAGTACTTC
CDR3aa: CASSLAGGYEQYF

d_gene: NA
v_gene: TRBV9
j_gene: TRBJ1-3
len: 15
abundance: NA
CDR3nt: TGTGCCAGTAATACCGGGGTTTCCTCTGGAAACACCATATATTTT
CDR3aa: CASNTGVSSGNTIYF

d_gene: NA
v_gene: TRBV4-2
j_gene: TRBJ1-5
len: 16
abundance: NA
CDR3nt: TGTGCCAGCAGCCAAGATTTAGGGGAGCCTAATCAGCCCCAGCATTTT
CDR3aa: CASSQDLGEPNQPQHF

d_gene: NA
v_gene: TRBV19
j_gene: TRBJ1-1
len: 13
abundance: NA
CDR3nt: TGTGCCAGTAGCCTGGGATACCCCACTGAAGCTTTCTTT
CDR3aa: CASSLGYPTEAFF

d_gene: TRBD1
v_gene: TRBV10-3
j_gene: TRBJ2-3
len: 15
abundance: NA
CDR3nt: TGTGCCATCAGAGACCGGGACAGGGGGGCCGATACGCAGTATTTT
CDR3aa: CAIRDRDRGADTQYF

d_gene: NA
v_gene: TRBV30
j_gene: TRBJ2-1
len: 12
abundance: NA
CDR3nt: TGTGCCTGGGGGCTGGTGTACAATGAGCAGTTCTTC
CDR3aa: CAWGLVYNEQFF

d_gene: TRBD2
v_gene: TRBV7-3
j_gene: TRBJ2-1
len: 18
abundance: NA
CDR3nt: TGTGCCAGCAGCTTATCGGGAGGGGGGGCAGCAACCTACAATGAGCAGTTCTTC
CDR3aa: CASSLSGGGAATYNEQFF

d_gene: NA
v_gene: TRBV12-3/TRBV12-4
j_gene: TRBJ1-5
len: 13
abundance: NA
CDR3nt: TGTGCCAGCAGTTTTACTAGCAATCAGCCCCAGCATTTT
CDR3aa: CASSFTSNQPQHF

d_gene: NA
v_gene: TRBV6-1
j_gene: TRBJ2-7
len: 14
abundance: few
CDR3nt: TGTGCCAGCAGTGAAGCTTCGCGGGACTACGAGCAGTACTTC
CDR3aa: CASSEASRDYEQYF

d_gene: NA
v_gene: TRBV11-3
j_gene: TRBJ2-7
len: 13
abundance: NA
CDR3nt: TGTGCCAGCAGCTTAGACTCATACTACGAGCAGTACTTC
CDR3aa: CASSLDSYYEQYF

d_gene: TRBD1
v_gene: TRBV7-2
j_gene: TRBJ1-5
len: 18
abundance: NA
CDR3nt: TGTGCCAGCAGCTTAGTGTCGGGACAGGGGGCTGTTTATCAGCCCCAGCATTTT
CDR3aa: CASSLVSGQGAVYQPQHF